This T cell receptor (beta chain) was documented in a study of siplizumab effects on memory and regulatory T cells. Study context: The authors ran mixed lymphocyte reactions in pairs, with siplizumab at approximately 1 ug/mL or without drug. Findings of the study overall: About 75-95% of proliferating CD4+ or CD8+ clones had no assignable naive or memory phenotype. The mapping of alloreactive clones to unstimulated subsets covered only a minor fraction of them.

CDR1 and CDR2 from the germline V gene are SGHTA and FQGTGA. This CDR3 contains 15 residues. V trimming: 3 bases; J trimming: 3 bases; junction bases outside the gene matches: 3. Coculturing at 37°C lasted 5 to 6 days for the mixed lymphocyte reaction cells. Concerning this clone: What it recognizes is unknown.

Produced via immunoSEQ multiplex PCR; TCRdb's table is partial and in-frame only. The sample lists 9,000 to 13,000 clones, more than 35% seen once, with around 10% in the top ten. This sequence originates from a human donor in good health; the cells came from an allogeneic mixed lymphocyte reaction. What was sequenced was CFSE-low (dividing) CD8+ T cells sorted from an allogeneic mixed lymphocyte reaction. The V gene is TRBV7-3, the J gene TRBJ2-7; 12 bases match TRBD2. The CDR3 is CASSFLAGGSYEQYF. In DNA, the CDR3 is TGTGCCAGCAGCTTCCTAGCGGGGGGGAGCTACGAGCAGTACTTC.